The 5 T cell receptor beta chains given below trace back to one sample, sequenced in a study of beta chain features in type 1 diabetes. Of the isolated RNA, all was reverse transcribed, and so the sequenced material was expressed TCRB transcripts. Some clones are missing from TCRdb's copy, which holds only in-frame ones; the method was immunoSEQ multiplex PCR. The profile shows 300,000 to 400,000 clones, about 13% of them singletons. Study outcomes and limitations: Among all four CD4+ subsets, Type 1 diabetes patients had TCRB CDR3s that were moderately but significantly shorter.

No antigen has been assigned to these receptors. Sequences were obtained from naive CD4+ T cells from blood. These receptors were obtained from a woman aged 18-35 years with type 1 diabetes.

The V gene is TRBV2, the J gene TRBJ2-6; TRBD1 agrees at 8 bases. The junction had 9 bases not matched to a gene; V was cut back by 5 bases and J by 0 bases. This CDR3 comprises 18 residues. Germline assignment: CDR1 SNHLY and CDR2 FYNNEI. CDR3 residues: CASSISGQGFSGANVLTF. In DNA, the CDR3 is TGTGCCAGCAGTATCTCAGGACAGGGTTTCTCTGGGGCCAACGTCCTGACTTTC.

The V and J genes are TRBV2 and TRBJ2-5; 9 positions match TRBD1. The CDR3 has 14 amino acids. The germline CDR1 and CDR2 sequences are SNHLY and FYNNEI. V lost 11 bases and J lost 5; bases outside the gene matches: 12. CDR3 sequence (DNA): TGTGCCCGGGACCGGGACAGGGCGGCGGAGACCCAGTACTTC. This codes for CARDRDRAAETQYF.

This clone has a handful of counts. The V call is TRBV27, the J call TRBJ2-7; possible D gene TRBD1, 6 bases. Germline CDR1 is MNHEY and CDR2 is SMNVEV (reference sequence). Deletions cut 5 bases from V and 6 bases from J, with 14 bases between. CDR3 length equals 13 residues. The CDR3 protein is CASSATTGSEQYF. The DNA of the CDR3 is TGTGCCAGCAGTGCCACCACAGGGAGCGAGCAGTACTTC.

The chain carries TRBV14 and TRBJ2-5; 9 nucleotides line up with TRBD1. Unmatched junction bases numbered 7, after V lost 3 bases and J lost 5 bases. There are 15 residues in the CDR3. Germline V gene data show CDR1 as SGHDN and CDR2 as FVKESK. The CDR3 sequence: CASSQLDRGWETQYF. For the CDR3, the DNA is TGTGCCAGCAGCCAGCTGGACAGGGGATGGGAGACCCAGTACTTC.

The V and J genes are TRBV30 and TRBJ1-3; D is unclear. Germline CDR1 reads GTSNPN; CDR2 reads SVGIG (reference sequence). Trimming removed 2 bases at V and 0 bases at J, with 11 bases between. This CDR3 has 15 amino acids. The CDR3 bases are TGTGCCTGGAGTCCAGGTCGTAGCTCTGGAAACACCATATATTTT. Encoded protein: CAWSPGRSSGNTIYF.